This TCR beta chain was recorded in a study of T cells in Graves' hyperthyroidism and ophthalmopathy. RNA transcripts yielded amplified TCR beta CDR3 regions. A first-round RT-PCR of the TCR CDR3 used the HTBI primer set. A single record per CDR3 protein comes from TCRdb applying MiXCR to the multiplex PCR reads. The repertoire holds 350,000 or so distinct CDR3 sequences, with approximately 18% as singletons. V was pared by 1 base and J by 4 bases, with 25 bases between. Germline V gene lookup returns CDR1 MDHEN and CDR2 SYDVKM. The CDR3 covers 19 residues. In its sample, this clonotype was seen a few times.

Specimen: blood. This sequence joins TRBV28 and TRBJ1-2; no clear D gene. This TCR was recovered from a woman aged 25 to 45 with Graves' hyperthyroidism that later progressed to Graves' ophthalmopathy. CDR3 DNA sequence: TGTGCCAGCAGTTTATCCCTTGAGTCGTCCAGACCTGGGGTCTATGGCTACACCTTC. Its translation is CASSLSLESSRPGVYGYTF.